Listed below are T cell receptor beta chains from one sample, sequenced in a study of cytomegalovirus exposure and HLA in healthy donors. Repertoires were generated with immunoSEQ multiplex PCR, while TCRdb's copy carries only in-frame clones and drops some. The table records roughly 150,000 clones, about 85% of them present only once. Sequences were obtained from PBMCs. The receptor set was obtained from a man aged 25 to 45 in good health and CMV-seropositive. The CDR3 runs from the conserved cysteine through the conserved F or W. The D gene is left open where the match is weak. Size values are once, few and many counts, or a class for expanded clones, and some rows have none.

v_gene,j_gene,len,d_gene,abundance,CDR3aa,CDR3nt
TRBV10-1,TRBJ1-3,14,-,few,CASRSPGVGNTIYF,TGCGCCAGCAGAAGTCCAGGGGTCGGAAACACCATATATTTT
TRBV27,TRBJ2-7,15,-,-,CASSFRSLPSYEQYF,TGTGCCAGCAGTTTTAGGAGTCTGCCCTCCTACGAGCAGTACTTC
TRBV5-4,TRBJ1-1,13,-,-,CASSLVGSTEAFF,TGTGCCAGCAGCTTGGTAGGGAGCACTGAAGCTTTCTTT
TRBV5-1,TRBJ2-5,14,TRBD2,-,CASSFLAGEETQYF,TGCGCCAGCAGCTTTCTAGCGGGAGAAGAGACCCAGTACTTC
TRBV19,TRBJ2-1,15,TRBD1,-,CASRAGTGRVNEQFF,TGTGCCAGTAGGGCCGGGACAGGGAGAGTCAATGAGCAGTTCTTC
TRBV7-2,TRBJ2-3,15,TRBD1,-,CASSLAIDRGDTQYF,TGTGCCAGCAGCTTAGCTATCGACAGGGGGGATACGCAGTATTTT
TRBV30,TRBJ2-7,12,-,-,CAVGPSSYEQYF,TGTGCCGTTGGGCCCTCCTCCTACGAGCAGTACTTC
TRBV13,TRBJ2-1,15,TRBD2,-,CASSLSGSISNEQFF,TGTGCCAGCAGCTTGAGCGGGAGTATATCCAATGAGCAGTTCTTC
TRBV7-6,TRBJ1-3,16,-,-,CASSPRGQPLGNTIYF,TGTGCCAGCAGCCCCAGGGGCCAACCCTTGGGAAACACCATATATTTT
TRBV10-3,TRBJ2-7,18,TRBD2,once,CAISEPGLAGVNGFEQYF,TGTGCCATCAGTGAGCCGGGACTAGCGGGAGTCAACGGTTTCGAGCAGTACTTC
TRBV28,TRBJ2-5,16,TRBD2,-,CASTQGLAGGRETQYF,TGTGCCAGCACCCAGGGCCTAGCGGGAGGCCGGGAGACCCAGTACTTC
TRBV5-5,TRBJ1-4,17,TRBD1,medium-sized,CASSLATGGLAGEKLFF,TGTGCCAGCAGCTTGGCGACAGGGGGCCTGGCGGGCGAAAAACTGTTTTTT
TRBV5-8,TRBJ1-5,14,TRBD1,-,CASSFGQGGQPQHF,TGTGCCAGCAGCTTCGGACAGGGAGGGCAGCCCCAGCATTTT
TRBV7-9,TRBJ2-5,16,TRBD1,-,CASSLGTGGFQETQYF,TGTGCCAGCAGCTTGGGGACAGGAGGATTCCAAGAGACCCAGTACTTC
TRBV9,TRBJ2-1,16,TRBD2,-,CASSVVGTSGSDEQFF,TGTGCCAGCAGCGTAGTTGGGACTAGCGGGAGTGATGAGCAGTTCTTC
TRBV7-3,TRBJ2-2,13,-,-,CASSFEGTGELFF,TGTGCCAGCAGCTTCGAGGGCACCGGGGAGCTGTTTTTT
TRBV27,TRBJ2-3,15,TRBD1,-,CASSESTGGSNTQYF,TGTGCCAGCAGCGAGTCGACAGGGGGCTCGAATACGCAGTATTTT
TRBV11-3,TRBJ2-3,14,-,-,CASSFSGSTDTQYF,TGTGCCAGCAGCTTTAGCGGTAGCACAGATACGCAGTATTTT
TRBV5-1,TRBJ2-1,15,TRBD1,-,CASSLGGTGTNEQFF,TGCGCCAGCAGCTTGGGGGGGACAGGGACAAATGAGCAGTTCTTC
TRBV5-4,TRBJ1-4,15,TRBD1,-,CASSPRQGAHEKLFF,TGTGCCAGCAGCCCTAGACAGGGGGCGCATGAAAAACTGTTTTTT
TRBV2,TRBJ2-1,15,-,-,CASSVVAETYNEQFF,TGTGCCAGCAGTGTGGTAGCGGAGACCTACAATGAGCAGTTCTTC
TRBV4-3,TRBJ2-1,16,-,-,CASSQERALNYNEQFF,TGCGCCAGCAGCCAAGAGCGGGCTCTAAACTACAATGAGCAGTTCTTC
TRBV7-9,TRBJ2-3,12,-,-,CASSFPTDTQYF,TGTGCCAGCAGCTTCCCAACAGATACGCAGTATTTT
TRBV5-1,TRBJ1-4,14,TRBD1,-,CASSLGQGKGKLFF,TGCGCCAGCAGCTTGGGACAGGGGAAAGGGAAACTGTTTTTT
TRBV5-6,TRBJ2-7,16,TRBD1,-,CASSSYPGTGGYEQYF,TGCGCCAGCAGCTCCTACCCCGGGACAGGGGGGTACGAGCAGTACTTC
TRBV6-6,TRBJ2-1,14,-,-,CASTSGSSYNEQFF,TGTGCCAGCACCTCGGGTAGCTCCTACAATGAGCAGTTCTTC
TRBV5-1,TRBJ2-1,16,TRBD2,-,CASSLDRGGGGNEQFF,TGCGCCAGCAGCTTGGATAGGGGCGGGGGGGGCAATGAGCAGTTCTTC
TRBV5-6,TRBJ2-2,16,TRBD1,few,CASSLGQGAKTGELFF,TGTGCCAGCAGCTTAGGACAGGGGGCGAAGACCGGGGAGCTGTTTTTT
TRBV28,TRBJ2-7,15,-,-,CAGSLTAPSSYEQYF,TGTGCCGGCAGTTTGACAGCACCTAGCTCCTACGAGCAGTACTTC
TRBV25-1,TRBJ1-6,15,TRBD1,-,CASSEGAGGLSPLHF,TGTGCCAGCAGTGAGGGGGCAGGGGGCCTATCACCCCTCCACTTT